This T cell receptor (beta chain) was identified during a study of blood T cell repertoires in COVID-19 (TCRdb year 2020). Regarding the research as a whole: The collaborator samples originated in the United States, Italy and Spain and spanned the acute and convalescent phases of COVID-19. The repertoires were made available in a free public database intended to serve as a resource for research on the immune response to SARS-CoV-2. Samples came from the ongoing ImmuneRACE study (first 160 participants) plus 1,254 subjects from 6 global collaborators. Where HLA class I and class II types were available, the types were taken from metadata supplied by the sample provider, not from assay-based typing. Subjects who had been exposed to COVID-19, were actively infected with it, or had recovered from it provided the deeply sampled blood TCRbeta repertoires that made up the dataset. The prospective study material was composed of cDNA or gDNA derived from T cells, B-cell-depleted T cells, or PBMCs. Sample metadata almost always included a de-identified subject ID, COVID-19 status, age in years and sex. What the research found in general, with its limitations: How much clinical and demographic metadata was included differed by source and by participant, and the metadata was provided uncurated.

The immunoSEQ Assay, a bias-controlled multiplex PCR, was used to amplify TCRbeta CDR3 regions from genomic DNA. The study's processing was this. Within the assay, amplification of reference gene primers was used to estimate how many nucleated cells each sample contained. To quantify the absolute abundance of each unique TCRbeta CDR3 rearrangement, sequence reads were collapsed and filtered. Productive Simpson clonality was computed per sample as the square root of Simpson's diversity index over productive rearrangements. This immuneACCESS table, as held by TCRdb, lists in-frame sequences with V and J called but not all clones. Of the missing ones, under half trace to an unresolved V gene in checked studies; the others have no known cause. V and J calls and clone size come straight from that table; D and trimming were deduced from the DNA. Recorded for this sample are about 220,000 clones; 75% to 85% of them occurred a single time. Together, the top ten hold 9.5% to 15% of the sample.

This clone was detected many times. Its antigen is currently not known. One base away there is no much larger clone; base qualities are not given. Whole blood was collected in K2EDTA tubes by collaborating institutions according to the institutions' own protocols. Collaborator samples were shipped for TCRbeta analysis as frozen whole blood, isolated PBMCs, or DNA extracted from either sample type. The junction shows trimming of 3 bases on V and 5 bases on J, plus 13 bases between the germline ends. Via the germline V gene, CDR1 is SGHRS and CDR2 YFSETQ. The CDR3 has 14 amino acids, counting the end cysteine and phenylalanine. Solely the CDR3 DNA is kept, with 42 bases framed from the first base.

The TCR comes from a human donor in a cohort sampled during active COVID-19. Specimen: peripheral blood. The chain links TRBV5-1 with TRBJ2-3, and the D gene may be TRBD2, 6 bases matching. Here the CDR3 is given as CASSSGVGGDTQYF. The sequenced DNA is TGCGCCAGCAGCTCCGGAGTCGGGGGAGATACGCAGTATTTT. Supplemented by the reference TRBV5-1 and TRBJ2-3 proteins around the CDR3, the complete variable domain is KAGVTQTPRYLIKTRGQQVTLSCSPISGHRSVSWYQQTPGQGLQFLFEYFSETQRNKGNFPGRFSGRQFSNSRSEMNVSTLELGDSALYLCASSSGVGGDTQYFGPGTRLTVL.